A selection of T cell receptor beta chains follows, all from one sample in a study of early T cells in non-severe SARS-CoV-2 infection. TCRdb re-called the 5' RACE reads with MiXCR, one entry per CDR3 protein. This table has 40,000 to 50,000 distinct CDR3 sequences, over 6% appearing once. Source material: whole blood. The source is an adult who was a healthcare worker with PCR-confirmed SARS-CoV-2 infection or an uninfected control (not recorded which). CDR3s include the opening cysteine and the closing phenylalanine or tryptophan. Fields, in order: V gene, J gene, D gene, CDR3 protein. The D gene is left open where the match is weak.

TRBV20-1,TRBJ1-1,.,CSARGWGGTEAFF
TRBV27,TRBJ2-6,.,CASSLSSGANVLTF
TRBV7-2,TRBJ2-1,.,CASSLFAGFSGNEQFF
TRBV6-5,TRBJ1-4,TRBD1,CASSSGTGWDEKLFF
TRBV20-1,TRBJ2-3,.,CSASPESRKYTDTQYF
TRBV20-1,TRBJ1-1,TRBD1,CSASRQGALTEAFF
TRBV20-1,TRBJ2-1,TRBD1,CSATGGSYNEQFF
TRBV7-9,TRBJ1-5,.,CASSPSGLGNQPQHF
TRBV5-1,TRBJ2-1,TRBD1,CASSTGTGGDEQFF
TRBV7-9,TRBJ1-1,.,CASRPQGGGTEAFF
TRBV6-6,TRBJ2-3,.,CASRTGLDTQYF
TRBV7-6,TRBJ2-1,TRBD1,CASSFAQGHEQFF
TRBV29-1,TRBJ2-1,TRBD2,CSVELGTSGGLGQFF
TRBV5-1,TRBJ1-2,.,CASRATSNYGYTF
TRBV7-2,TRBJ2-7,.,CASSFQGIGSYEQYF
TRBV2,TRBJ1-5,.,CASSDDSQYSNQPQHF
TRBV11-2,TRBJ2-3,.,CASSPVGSGHPTDTQYF
TRBV20-1,TRBJ2-7,TRBD2,CSAHGGGAHEQYF
TRBV11-2,TRBJ2-3,.,CASSLDGGSTDTQYF
TRBV19,TRBJ2-7,.,CASSTAEGHYEQYF
TRBV11-2,TRBJ2-7,TRBD2,CASSSGGLAGVAEQYF
TRBV20-1,TRBJ2-5,.,CSAEGDWPATQYF
TRBV7-2,TRBJ2-7,.,CASSLEASSYEQYF
TRBV5-4,TRBJ2-1,.,CASTPRAAYNEQFF
TRBV7-2,TRBJ1-5,.,CASSSDTRGTQHF
TRBV7-7,TRBJ2-3,.,CASSPSPLASTDTQYF
TRBV20-1,TRBJ1-5,.,CSASFAGESNQPQHF
TRBV12-3/TRBV12-4,TRBJ2-7,TRBD1,CASSFGDRSYEQYF
TRBV6-1,TRBJ1-2,TRBD1,CASSVGQGFNYGYTF
TRBV11-2,TRBJ2-5,TRBD2,CSSSLFRGGETQYF
TRBV27,TRBJ1-4,TRBD1,CASRSMGQLEKLFF
TRBV9,TRBJ1-1,.,CASSVAAAREAFF
TRBV30,TRBJ2-7,.,CAWSVGHYEQYF
TRBV19,TRBJ1-1,TRBD1,CASITGGADEAFF
TRBV20-1,TRBJ2-6,TRBD1,CSAGRDSGANVLTF
TRBV11-2,TRBJ1-2,TRBD1,CASSGTGKLVDGYTF
TRBV6-5,TRBJ1-1,.,CASGSTEAFF
TRBV6-2/TRBV6-3,TRBJ2-3,TRBD2,CASSSLIAGGQDTQYF
TRBV5-4,TRBJ2-7,TRBD2,CASSLGLGLAGESYEQYF
TRBV11-2,TRBJ2-3,TRBD2,CASSKVGGGKARDTQYF
TRBV19,TRBJ2-2,TRBD1,CASSITGQGSRGELFF
TRBV28,TRBJ2-5,.,CASSLGREETQYF
TRBV12-3/TRBV12-4,TRBJ2-3,TRBD1,CASSPARQGADTQYF
TRBV7-6,TRBJ1-6,.,CASSLEGRTNSPLHF
TRBV29-1,TRBJ1-2,TRBD1,CSTRDSSFTF
TRBV2,TRBJ2-4,.,CASSGDRGTTPLAKNIQYF
TRBV11-3,TRBJ2-3,.,CASSLGADTQYF
TRBV3-1,TRBJ2-7,.,CASSQAGYYEQYF
TRBV9,TRBJ2-7,.,CASSGSGPWVYEQYF
TRBV20-1,TRBJ1-2,TRBD1,CSARKTGTGYGYTF
TRBV6-1,TRBJ2-3,.,CASSGATRTDTQYF
TRBV9,TRBJ1-2,.,CASSPPSNYGYTF
TRBV6-6,TRBJ2-3,TRBD2,CASSTATSADTQYF
TRBV3-1,TRBJ2-5,.,CASSQEGWQAQETQYF
TRBV2,TRBJ2-7,TRBD1,CASSEEGQSYEQYF
TRBV5-1,TRBJ2-7,TRBD1,CASRLNYGQAAYEQYF
TRBV12-3/TRBV12-4,TRBJ1-2,.,CASSKPRQANNYGYTF
TRBV28,TRBJ1-5,.,CASSFWAEGQPQHF